The 2 T cell receptor beta chains in this list originate from one sample, sequenced in a study of T cell changes during pregnancy in multiple sclerosis. Libraries were prepared by immunoSEQ multiplex PCR; TCRdb keeps only in-frame clonotypes and omits some of them. Found here are 60,000 to 75,000 clones, roughly 92% of them singletons; the top ten hold just under 2%. Sample: peripheral blood, taken in the second trimester of pregnancy. These receptors all come from a female donor with multiple sclerosis, enrolled in a pregnancy study.

This rearrangement joins TRBV5-1 to TRBJ2-7, with 7 bases identical to TRBD2. This CDR3 comprises 15 residues. After removal of 4 bases from V and 1 base from J, the junction contained 8 bases not matched to a gene. Per germline, CDR1 SGHRS and CDR2 YFSETQ. The CDR3 DNA reads as TGCGCCAGCAGCACTACTAGCGCGAATTCCTACGAGCAGTACTTC. This encodes CASSTTSANSYEQYF.

The chain links TRBV19 to TRBJ1-5; D might be TRBD1 (6 bases). V gave up 6 bases and J gave up 3 bases, with 15 bases separating them. CDR3 length: 15 amino acids. In germline, CDR1 is LNHDA, CDR2 SQIVND (reference sequence). CDR3 bases: TGTGCCAGTAGGGAAACAGGGCTCCTCAATCAGCCCCAGCATTTT. This gives the protein CASRETGLLNQPQHF.